This TCR beta chain emerged from a study of radiation and T cells in renal cell carcinoma (dated by TCRdb to about 2020). General notes on the study: TCR beta sequencing covered 50 to 55 samples in total, comprising approximately 26 tumors and approximately 27 peripheral blood samples. Across all 50 or so samples, more than 4,000,000 unique CDR3 nucleotide sequences, encoding around 2.4 million unique CDR3 amino acid sequences, were identified. The last blood draw occurred 4 weeks after radiation, at the same time as nephrectomy.

For this clone: Its antigen is still unknown. Nothing much larger sits one base from this clone, and base qualities are not available.

Study-level results and caveats: An increase in top tumor clonotypes in blood was observed from baseline to 2 weeks post-radiation, followed by contraction by 4 weeks, which was taken to suggest transient expansion of tumor-resident clones. Because the trial had a single-armed design, the trial could not examine how radiation dose or scheduling affected the TCR repertoire. Because pretreatment tumor biopsies were not available, the study could not determine whether clonotypes were already present within the tumor at baseline. Changes in the blood repertoire were not tracked past 4 weeks after treatment.

The time point label, read with the paper, signifies: blood 4 weeks post-SBRT, at nephrectomy. The treatment or condition label of this sample denotes: 15 Gy SBRT to primary tumor, nephrectomy 4 weeks later. Samples came from a clinical trial, in which primary renal cell carcinomas received 15 Gy stereotactic body radiation therapy followed by nephrectomy 4 weeks later. To follow tumor-enriched clonotypes, peripheral blood was collected serially from radiation-treated patients at baseline and again at 2 weeks and 4 weeks after SBRT. Every patient's renal cell carcinoma showed clear cell pathology. The QIAamp DNA Blood Mini Kit (Qiagen) was used to prepare genomic DNA for TCR sequencing. Only samples passing all quality control checks were included in the analyses. TCR beta libraries were generated from genomic DNA with the immunoSEQ kit, following the manufacturer's recommendations. For library preparation, a first multiplex PCR was performed with proprietary primers, followed by a second PCR in which unique barcodes were added, and bead cleanups were performed after each round. A kit-provided positive control reaction and a negative control reaction were included in every sample batch. The final libraries were assessed on an Agilent 4200 TapeStation D1000 ScreenTape, pooled by volume, and quantified by qPCR. Sequencing ran on an Illumina NextSeq500 with a MidOutput 150-cycle cartridge, using 156 Read1 and 15 Index1 cycles with kit custom primers. The pooled library was loaded at 1.0 pM, and about 19% PhiX control was spiked in. Concerning the study's data processing: The vendor-processed data were analyzed in R, and a clonotype was defined as all T cells that share the same CDR3 nucleotide sequence. For clone abundance analyses, frequencies were normalized to the 10,000 most abundant clones per sample. Public T cell clones, which averaged fewer than five per sample, were excluded before analysis. Tumor-enriched clonotypes and baseline blood-enriched clonotypes were defined as those with an abundance difference of at least 32-fold between compartments. A beta-binomial differential abundance model was applied to find clonotypes that expanded or contracted between blood time points. The Baroni-Urbani and Buser coefficient was used to measure tumor-blood repertoire similarity, and groups were compared with two-tailed Wilcoxon tests in R. TCRdb mirrors the immuneACCESS table, restricted to in-frame sequences. Some clones are absent from its copies; in checked studies, under half trace to an unresolved V gene, and the reason for the others is unknown. Clone size and the V and J calls come from that table; the DNA yielded D and trimming. This sample holds tens of thousands of clones; 80% to 90% were observed only once. The ten largest clones take up nearly 6% of the sample.

The sample here was blood, taken from a patient whose treatment included radiotherapy and nephrectomy. This receptor was identified in a woman aged 70-85 years with renal cell carcinoma.

The DNA sequence is as follows: TGTGCCAGCAGCCCGGGACTAAAAGAGACCCAGTACTTC. Its translation reads: CASSPGLKETQYF. In this chain, TRBV11-3 is recombined with TRBJ2-5, with 7 central nucleotides matching TRBD2. The CDR3 measures 13 amino acids from cysteine to phenylalanine. Solely the CDR3 DNA is kept, with 39 bases framed from the first base. V loses 5 bases at its end and J loses 3 bases; junction bases beyond the gene matches: 3. The germline V gene sets CDR1 to SGHNT and CDR2 to YENEEA.